This TCR beta chain was recorded in a study of T cell responses to AZD1222 COVID-19 vaccine. General study results and limits: Close to half of all spike-specific TCRs reportedly target regions of the variants that are unmutated. Along spike, vaccine-associated CD4 TCRs were found throughout, with dominance at 160-218 and 743-854.

As concerns this clone: The antigen is unknown.

The CDR3 runs 15 residues. V was clipped by 5 bases and J by 6 bases; unmatched bases: 9. Per the germline V gene, CDR1 is SGHTA and CDR2 is FQGNSA. Using immunoSEQ multiplex PCR, the repertoire was profiled, and TCRdb retains in-frame clones only, with some absent. The sample consists of over 40,000 clones, about 83% of them appearing once. The material was peripheral blood, obtained on day 0 of AZD1222 vaccination. The chain employs TRBV7-2 and TRBJ2-3, with 9 bases matching TRBD1. This TCR was recovered from an adult in good health. CDR3 in amino acids: CTSSLAGTGFDTQYF. CDR3 coding DNA: TGTACCAGCAGCCTCGCAGGGACAGGGTTCGATACGCAGTATTTT.